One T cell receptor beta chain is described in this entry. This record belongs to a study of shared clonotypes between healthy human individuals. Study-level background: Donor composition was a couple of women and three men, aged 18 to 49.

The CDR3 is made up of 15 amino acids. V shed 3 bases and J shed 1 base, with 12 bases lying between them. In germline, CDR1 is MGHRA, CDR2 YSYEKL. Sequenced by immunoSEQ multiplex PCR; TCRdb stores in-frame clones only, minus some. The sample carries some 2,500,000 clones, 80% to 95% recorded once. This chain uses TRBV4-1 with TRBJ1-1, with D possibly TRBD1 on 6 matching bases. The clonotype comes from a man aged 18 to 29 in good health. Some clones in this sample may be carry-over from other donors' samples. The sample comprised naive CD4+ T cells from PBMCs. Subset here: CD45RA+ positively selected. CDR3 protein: CASSHPQGTNTEAFF. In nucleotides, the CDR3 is TGCGCCAGCAGCCACCCTCAGGGGACGAACACTGAAGCTTTCTTT.